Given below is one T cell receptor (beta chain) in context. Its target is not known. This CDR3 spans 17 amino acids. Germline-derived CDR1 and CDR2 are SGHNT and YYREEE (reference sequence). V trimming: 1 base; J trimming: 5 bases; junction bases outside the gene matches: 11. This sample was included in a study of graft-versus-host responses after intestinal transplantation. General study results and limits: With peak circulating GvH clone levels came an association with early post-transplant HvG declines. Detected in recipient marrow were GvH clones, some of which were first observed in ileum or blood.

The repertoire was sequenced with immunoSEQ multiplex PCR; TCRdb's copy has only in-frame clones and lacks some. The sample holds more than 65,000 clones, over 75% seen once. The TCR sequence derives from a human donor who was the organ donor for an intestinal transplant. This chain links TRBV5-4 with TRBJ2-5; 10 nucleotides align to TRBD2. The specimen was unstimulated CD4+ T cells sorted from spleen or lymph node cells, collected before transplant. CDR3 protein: CASSLLLQRGGRETQYF. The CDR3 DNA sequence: TGTGCCAGCAGCTTGCTTCTTCAGCGGGGGGGCCGGGAGACCCAGTACTTC.